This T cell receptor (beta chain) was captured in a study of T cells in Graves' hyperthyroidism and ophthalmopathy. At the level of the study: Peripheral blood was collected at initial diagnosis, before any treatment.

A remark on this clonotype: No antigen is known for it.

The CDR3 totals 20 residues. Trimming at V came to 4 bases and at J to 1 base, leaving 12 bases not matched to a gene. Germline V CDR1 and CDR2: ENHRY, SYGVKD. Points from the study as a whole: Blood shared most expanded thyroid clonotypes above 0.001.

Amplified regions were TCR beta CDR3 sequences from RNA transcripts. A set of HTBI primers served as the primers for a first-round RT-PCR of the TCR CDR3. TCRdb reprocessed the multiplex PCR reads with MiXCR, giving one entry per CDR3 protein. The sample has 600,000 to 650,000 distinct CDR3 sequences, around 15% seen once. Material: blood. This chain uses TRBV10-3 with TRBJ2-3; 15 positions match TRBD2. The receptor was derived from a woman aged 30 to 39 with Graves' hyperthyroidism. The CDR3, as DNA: TGTGCCATCAGTGCCGGACTAGCGGGAGGGTCTCCTATGGGCACAGATACGCAGTATTTT. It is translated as CAISAGLAGGSPMGTDTQYF.